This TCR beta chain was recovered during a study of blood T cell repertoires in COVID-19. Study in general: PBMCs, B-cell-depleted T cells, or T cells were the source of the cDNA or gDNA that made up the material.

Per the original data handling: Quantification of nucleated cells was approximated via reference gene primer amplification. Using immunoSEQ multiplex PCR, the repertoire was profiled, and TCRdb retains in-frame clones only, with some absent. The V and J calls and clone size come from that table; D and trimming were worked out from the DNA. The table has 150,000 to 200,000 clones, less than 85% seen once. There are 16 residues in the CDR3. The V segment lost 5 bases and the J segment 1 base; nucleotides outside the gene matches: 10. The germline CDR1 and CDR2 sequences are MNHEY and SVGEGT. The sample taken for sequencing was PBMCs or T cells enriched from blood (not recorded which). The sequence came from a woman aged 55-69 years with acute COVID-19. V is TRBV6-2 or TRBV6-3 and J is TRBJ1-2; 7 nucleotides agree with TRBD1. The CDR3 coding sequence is TGTGCCAGCAGTGACCGGGACAGCGCCTTTAACTATGGCTACACCTTC. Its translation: CASSDRDSAFNYGYTF.